This entry features one TCR beta chain sequence. Its specificity is not known. For the second PCR, which ran for roughly 6 to 11 cycles, a sample-barcoded 5' primer and a J-beta primer mix were used. The authors tagged each cDNA molecule using a template-switch adaptor with 12 random nucleotides. TCRdb re-analysed the 5' RACE reads in MiXCR, keeping a single row per CDR3 protein. This repertoire shows 850,000 to 1,100,000 distinct CDR3 sequences, roughly two fifths found once; its top ten account for roughly 13%. This entry is derived from a study of blood T cells in healthy people across ages. General study findings and limits: Greater diversity and more naive CD4+ cells were seen in long-lived donors than in aged donors. Diversity was estimated from one million T cells, and these estimates were considered underestimates.

PBMCs were isolated at a quantity of at least 6 million per sample. Germline values: CDR1 MNHEY, CDR2 SMNVEV (reference sequence). The V gene lost 5 bases and the J gene lost 6 bases, with 13 bases spanning the gap. CDR3 length: 13 amino acids. The source material was blood. The rearrangement uses TRBV27 and TRBJ1-1; tentative D call: TRBD1 (6 bases). This TCR was recovered from a man between 18 and 29 years old in good health. CDR3 amino acids: CASSVTGLPEAFF. In nucleotides, the CDR3 is TGTGCCAGCAGTGTAACAGGGTTACCTGAAGCTTTCTTT.